The clone carrying this T cell receptor beta chain was seen a single time. Antigen: not known. Blood sampling was done at baseline, cycle 4 day 1, and cycle 7 day 1. Profiled with immunoSEQ multiplex PCR; TCRdb holds only in-frame clones, not every one. Of tens of thousands of clones listed, around 89% are singletons. V dropped 0 bases and J dropped 4; count of bases not matched to a gene: 5. This CDR3 region has 17 residues. Germline V gene sequence: CDR1 SGDLS, CDR2 YYNGEE. This sample is part of a study of OX40 agonist ivuxolimab in advanced cancers. Study conclusions and caveats: Dose levels from 0.1 to 3.0 mg/kg saw CD4+ and CD8+ blood T cells expand clonally by week 6. It was not determined which antigens were specifically recognized by the peripheral T cells that had undergone clonal expansion.

The chain is built from TRBV9 and TRBJ2-2; TRBD2 aligns across 11 bases. This material consisted of CD4+ or CD8+ T cells sorted from blood, taken in a trial of the OX40 agonist ivuxolimab. The receptor's source is an adult with an advanced solid tumor such as melanoma, head and neck, liver or kidney cancer. The CDR3 protein is CASSVGLAGISTGELFF. In DNA form, the CDR3 reads TGTGCCAGCAGCGTAGGACTAGCGGGGATTTCCACCGGGGAGCTGTTTTTT.